The clone carrying this T cell receptor (beta chain) was counted between two and nine times. The source of the sample is a study of identical twins. TCRdb redid the calling of the 5' RACE reads with MiXCR, one entry per CDR3 protein. This table has approximately 150,000 distinct CDR3 sequences, 3.5% appearing once. J was trimmed by 11 bases and V by 4 bases; bases with no gene match: 5. This CDR3 is built from 11 residues. The germline gives CDR1 GTSNPN, CDR2 SVGIG (reference sequence). The sample comprised memory T cells sorted from blood. This TCR derives from a man aged 18 to 29 in good health. The genes are TRBV30 and TRBJ2-3; TRBD2 matches at 8 bases. The CDR3 is CAWNRGGGQYF. CDR3 sequence (DNA): TGTGCCTGGAATCGGGGGGGTGGGCAGTATTTT.